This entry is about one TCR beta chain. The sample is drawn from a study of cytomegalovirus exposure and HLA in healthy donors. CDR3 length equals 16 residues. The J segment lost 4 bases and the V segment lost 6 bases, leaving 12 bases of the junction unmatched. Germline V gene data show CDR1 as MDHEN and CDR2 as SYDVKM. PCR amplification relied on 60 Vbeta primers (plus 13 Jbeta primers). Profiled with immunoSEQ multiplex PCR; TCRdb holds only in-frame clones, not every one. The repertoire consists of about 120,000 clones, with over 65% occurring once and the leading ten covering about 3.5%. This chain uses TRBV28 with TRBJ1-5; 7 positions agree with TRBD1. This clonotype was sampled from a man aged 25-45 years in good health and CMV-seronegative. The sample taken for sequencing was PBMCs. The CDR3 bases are TGTGCCAGCAGCCCCGGAATCACAGGGGCAAATCAGCCCCAGCATTTT. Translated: CASSPGITGANQPQHF.